The sequence of this TCR beta chain was determined in a study of post-analysis software for immune sequencing data. Whole-study context: The disease courses spanned relapsing-remitting, secondary progressive and progressive-relapsing forms of multiple sclerosis. Study findings and constraints: When patients were compared with controls, 4 or 5 TRBV segments were more frequent, TRBV5-6, TRBV5-1 and TRBV20-1 among them.

In the case of this clonotype: What it binds is unknown.

Every TCR beta cDNA library bore unique molecular identifiers. Each batch of roughly 0.9 to 11 million T cells produced around 460,000 cDNA molecules. TCRdb re-analysed the PCR reads in MiXCR, keeping a single row per CDR3 protein. The sample records about 260,000 distinct CDR3 sequences, 30% to 45% being singletons. The CDR3 is 13 residues long. The germline V gene has CDR1 SGHRS and CDR2 YFSETQ. Trimming pared 4 bases from V and 5 bases from J, leaving 12 bases between. The origin of this receptor is a girl aged 10-17 years with multiple sclerosis. The sample taken for sequencing was blood. This rearrangement joins TRBV5-1 to TRBJ2-5, with unresolved D. The chain's CDR3 is CASSLGIGETQYF. The CDR3 nucleotides are TGCGCCAGCAGCCTGGGCATAGGGGAGACCCAGTACTTC. Drawing the rest from reference TRBV5-1 and TRBJ2-5, the complete variable domain is KAGVTQTPRYLIKTRGQQVTLSCSPISGHRSVSWYQQTPGQGLQFLFEYFSETQRNKGNFPGRFSGRQFSNSRSEMNVSTLELGDSALYLCASSLGIGETQYFGPGTRLLVL.